This TCR beta chain appears in the sequencing data of a study of cytomegalovirus exposure and HLA in healthy donors. Overall study findings and caveats: TCR beta sequences reportedly predicted most subjects' HLA-A and HLA-B alleles accurately. Among TCR sequences, most were rare, though some public TCRs appeared in many donors.

In the PCR, 60 Vbeta and 13 Jbeta primers were used. Assay used: immunoSEQ multiplex PCR; TCRdb lists only in-frame clones, some missing. The sample yields roughly 180,000 clones, just under 85% seen once. Germline V lookup: CDR1 SSHAT, CDR2 FNYEAQ (reference sequence). The length of the CDR3 is 19 residues. Concerning this clone: Its target is not known. One end of the junction is discordant with germline, which a read error may explain.

Sequencing used PBMCs. This chain joins TRBV7-7 and TRBJ2-1, with TRBD2 matching 12 bases. The source is a girl aged 10 to 17 in good health and CMV-seropositive. The CDR3 sequence is CASSLGLAGTTSSYNEQFF. CDR3 bases: TGTGCTAGCAGCTTAGGACTAGCGGGGACCACCAGCTCCTACAATGAGCAGTTCTTC. The variable domain in full, with the rest retrieved from reference TRBV7-7 and TRBJ2-1, is GAGVSQSPRYKVTKRGQDVTLRCDPISSHATLYWYQQALGQGPEFLTYFNYEAQPDKSGLPSDRFSAERPEGSISTLTIQRTEQRDSAMYRCASSLGLAGTTSSYNEQFFGPGTRLTVL.